Presented here are 19 T cell receptor beta chains from one specimen sequenced in a study of blood T cell repertoires in COVID-19. Profiled with immunoSEQ multiplex PCR; TCRdb holds only in-frame clones, not every one. The sample holds 55,000 to 75,000 clones, around 80% seen once. Sequencing was done on a sample of peripheral blood. These receptors were taken from an elderly man with acute or convalescent COVID-19.

This chain uses TRBV7-9 with TRBJ1-6, with 9 bases fitting TRBD1. The CDR3 has 16 amino acids. Germline V gene sequence: CDR1 SEHNR, CDR2 FQNEAQ (reference sequence). Germline trimming cut 5 bases from V and 9 bases from J; bases unmatched to any gene: 11. CDR3 amino acids: CASSARGGTGISPLHF. Here the CDR3 DNA reads TGTGCCAGCAGCGCGCGAGGTGGGACAGGGATTTCACCCCTCCACTTT.

The CDR3 bases are TGTGCCTGGAGGTCCCTCGCGAATCAGCCCCAGCATTTT. As protein: CAWRSLANQPQHF. The genes are TRBV30 and TRBJ1-5; D is unclear. Trimming shortened V by 3 bases and J by 4 bases, and 10 bases separated the two germline ends. This CDR3 has 13 amino acids. Per the germline V gene, CDR1 is GTSNPN and CDR2 is SVGIG (reference sequence). The full variable domain, rest sourced from reference TRBV30 and TRBJ1-5, is SQTIHQWPATLVQPVGSPLSLECTVEGTSNPNLYWYRQAAGRGLQLLFYSVGIGQISSEVPQNLSASRPQDRQFILSSKKLLLSDSGFYLCAWRSLANQPQHFGDGTRLSIL.

The chain has TRBV5-6 and TRBJ1-5; D ambiguous. This CDR3 has 16 amino acids. The V and J ends lost 4 bases and 0 bases respectively, with 14 bases between them. Germline loops: CDR1 SGHDT, CDR2 YYEEEE. The CDR3: CASSRGSSYSNQPQHF. The CDR3 coding sequence is TGTGCCAGCAGCCGGGGTAGCTCTTATAGCAATCAGCCCCAGCATTTT.

The chain is built from TRBV5-4 and TRBJ1-3, with D unclear. The germline V gene encodes CDR1 SGHNT and CDR2 YYREEE (reference sequence). The CDR3 is 16 amino acids. V was pared by 2 bases and J by 1 base, with 13 bases between. CDR3 sequence reads: CASSLGLAGSGNTIYF. DNA of the CDR3: TGTGCCAGCAGCTTAGGACTCGCGGGGTCTGGAAACACCATATATTTT.

The chain recombines TRBV24-1 with TRBJ2-2; 10 bases are shared with TRBD2. This CDR3 is 15 amino acids long. CDR1 KGHDR and CDR2 SFDVKD come from the germline V gene. The J segment lost 3 bases and the V segment lost 3 bases, leaving 0 bases of the junction unmatched. The CDR3 nucleotides read TGTGCCACCAGTGATAGCGGGAGGGACACCGGGGAGCTGTTTTTT. Protein sequence: CATSDSGRDTGELFF.

J is TRBJ2-7 and V is TRBV5-6; tentative D call: TRBD2 (5 bases). V was cut by 0 bases and J by 2 bases, with 9 bases left in between. Germline V gene lookup returns CDR1 SGHDT and CDR2 YYEEEE. This CDR3 is 14 amino acids long. CDR3 sequence: CASSLAAGTYEQYF. CDR3 coding DNA: TGTGCCAGCAGCTTGGCCGCCGGGACCTACGAGCAGTACTTC.

This chain connects TRBV5-4 to TRBJ1-3; possible D gene TRBD1, 5 bases. From germline, CDR1 is SGHNT and CDR2 YYREEE (reference sequence). The CDR3 is 16 amino acids. The germline V and J ends were trimmed by 1 base and 0 bases, with 11 bases remaining between them. The chain's CDR3 is CASSLPGSGSGNTIYF. CDR3 nucleotides: TGTGCCAGCAGCTTGCCAGGGTCCGGCTCTGGAAACACCATATATTTT.

The chain joins TRBV7-8 to TRBJ2-6; D uncertain. Trimming cost V 5 bases and J 0 bases, with 8 bases left between them. Germline values: CDR1 SGHVS, CDR2 FQNEAQ. This CDR3 comprises 15 residues. CDR3 sequence: CASSARNSGANVLTF. The CDR3 nucleotides read TGTGCCAGCAGCGCTAGAAACTCTGGGGCCAACGTCCTGACTTTC. Variable domain in full (rest from reference TRBV7-8 and TRBJ2-6): GAGVSQSPRYKVAKRGQDVALRCDPISGHVSLFWYQQALGQGPEFLTYFQNEAQLDKSGLPSDRFFAERPEGSVSTLKIQRTQQEDSAVYLCASSARNSGANVLTFGAGSRLTVL.

The chain combines TRBV6-5 with TRBJ1-2; 7 positions match TRBD1. The CDR3 is 14 residues long. The germline V gene encodes CDR1 MNHEY and CDR2 SVGAGI. V shed 5 bases, J shed 2 bases, and the junction held 5 bases outside the gene matches. The CDR3 coding sequence is TGTGCCAGCAGTAGACAGGGTATCAACTATGGCTACACCTTC. Amino acid sequence: CASSRQGINYGYTF.

This sequence joins TRBV6-2 or TRBV6-3 and TRBJ2-4; TRBD1 agrees at 7 bases. CDR1 is MNHEY and CDR2 is SVGEGT in the germline V gene. The CDR3 is made up of 15 amino acids. Trimming at V came to 2 bases and at J to 4 bases, leaving 5 bases not matched to a gene. CDR3 nucleotides: TGTGCCAGCAGTTACGGGGGACAGAATAAAAACATTCAGTACTTC. Its protein product is CASSYGGQNKNIQYF.

The table lists this clone with a count of one. The V and J genes are TRBV19 and TRBJ2-7, with 12 bases aligning to TRBD2. Germline trimming cut 5 bases from V and 3 bases from J; bases unmatched to any gene: 8. Germline V gene lookup returns CDR1 LNHDA and CDR2 SQIVND (reference sequence). This CDR3 contains 16 residues. CDR3 loop: CASSGALAGGFYEQYF. CDR3 bases: TGTGCCAGTAGTGGGGCACTAGCGGGAGGATTCTACGAGCAGTACTTC.

The chain employs TRBV5-3 and TRBJ2-7; the D is unclear. TRBV5-3 is an ORF, with its function uncertain. CDR3 length: 11 amino acids. Trimming took off 4 bases at V and 2 bases at J, with 4 bases between the two ends. CDR3 amino acids: CARSPTYEQYF. In nucleotides, the CDR3 is TGTGCCAGAAGCCCCACCTACGAGCAGTACTTC.

V is TRBV5-1 and J is TRBJ1-2; 10 bases agree with TRBD1. V shed 4 bases, J shed 4 bases, and the junction held 10 bases outside the gene matches. Germline CDR1 is SGHRS and CDR2 is YFSETQ. The CDR3 consists of 16 residues. The CDR3 nucleotides are TGCGCCAGCAGCGTGTCCGGGACAGGGGTTTTCTATGGCTACACCTTC. Protein sequence: CASSVSGTGVFYGYTF.

CDR3: CASSLSGYGYTF. The CDR3 DNA is TGTGCCAGCAGCTTGAGCGGCTATGGCTACACCTTC. The chain employs TRBV5-5 and TRBJ1-2; D not resolved. CDR1 is SGHKS, CDR2 YYEKEE, per germline (reference sequence). Trimming left V 1 base short and J 4 bases short, with 5 bases between. The CDR3 runs 12 residues.

J is TRBJ2-1 and V is TRBV30; weak D call: TRBD2 (6 bases). The germline V and J ends were trimmed by 3 bases and 10 bases, with 19 bases remaining between them. This CDR3 has 14 residues. Germline V lookup: CDR1 GTSNPN, CDR2 SVGIG (reference sequence). CDR3: CAWRWDSVGKEQFF. CDR3 sequence (DNA): TGTGCCTGGAGATGGGACTCTGTCGGGAAAGAGCAGTTCTTC.

The chain joins TRBV6-5 to TRBJ2-3; the match to TRBD2 covers 7 bases. V was pared by 1 base and J by 4 bases, with 5 bases of the junction left unmatched. From germline, CDR1 is MNHEY and CDR2 SVGAGI. The CDR3 consists of 15 residues. CDR3 protein: CASSYLTSRPDTQYF. CDR3 DNA: TGTGCCAGCAGTTACTTGACTAGCCGTCCAGATACGCAGTATTTT.

CDR3 nucleotides: TGTGCCAGCAGCTCCCTAATGGACACTGAAGCTTTCTTT. It yields the protein CASSSLMDTEAFF. The chain combines TRBV7-2 with TRBJ1-1; D gene uncertain. Trimming removed 4 bases at V and 3 bases at J, with 9 bases between. Per germline, CDR1 SGHTA and CDR2 FQGNSA. The CDR3 covers 13 residues.

This clone was observed a few times. This chain joins TRBV6-5 and TRBJ1-2; 10 bases are a match to TRBD1. J lost 4 bases, V lost 2 bases, and 7 bases had no gene match. Germline CDR1 MNHEY, CDR2 SVGAGI. The CDR3 has 16 residues. The CDR3 bases are TGTGCCAGCAGTTACATACGGACAGGGGGAAGCTATGGCTACACCTTC. Encoded protein: CASSYIRTGGSYGYTF.

This chain connects TRBV6-5 to TRBJ2-5; 9 nucleotides align to TRBD2. Germline lookup yields CDR1 MNHEY and CDR2 SVGAGI. V lost 6 bases, J lost 6 bases, and 5 bases stayed unmatched. This CDR3 has 13 residues. CDR3 DNA sequence: TGTGCCAGCAGCCTAGCGGGGTTTAAGACCCAGTACTTC. It translates to CASSLAGFKTQYF.